These 32 T cell receptor beta chains originate from one sample sequenced in a study of T cell responses to AZD1222 COVID-19 vaccine (dated by TCRdb to about 2021). The time point label, read with the paper, signifies: baseline before first vaccination. The treatment or condition label for this specimen denotes: meningococcal conjugate vaccine given as trial control. To prepare the library, the immunoSEQ multiplex PCR assay was applied. The source is immuneACCESS, and TCRdb retained only in-frame sequences with V and J called. Part of the clones is not carried over; for the studies checked, unresolved V genes explain less than half of this, and the remainder is unexplained. Here the sample has around 100,000 clones; over 75% occur a single time. 4% to 5% of the sample is taken by the ten largest. This specimen consisted of peripheral blood, obtained on day 0 of MenACWY control vaccination. All receptors derive from an adult in good health.

DNA of the CDR3: TGTGCCAGTAGTATCTCAGGAGGTAGGACTGAAGCTTTCTTT. Protein sequence: CASSISGGRTEAFF. The gene calls are TRBV19 and TRBJ1-1, with D unresolved. CDR1 LNHDA and CDR2 SQIVND come from the germline V gene (reference sequence). Trimming shortened V by 3 bases and J by 5 bases, and 13 bases separated the two germline ends. The CDR3 covers 14 residues.

The rearrangement joins TRBV4-1 to TRBJ2-2; 7 positions agree with TRBD2. Germline-derived CDR1 and CDR2 are MGHRA and YSYEKL. The CDR3 loop spans 14 amino acids. With V trimmed by 4 bases and J by 7 bases, 6 bases remained unmatched. CDR3 residues: CASSLAREGGELFF. The CDR3 DNA reads TGCGCCAGCAGCCTCGCTAGGGAGGGCGGGGAGCTGTTTTTT.

Here the CDR3 reads CASSAKLFGLAGEALGSYEQYF. The DNA for the CDR3 is TGTGCCAGTAGTGCAAAATTATTCGGACTAGCGGGAGAGGCGCTAGGGTCCTACGAGCAGTACTTC. This chain joins TRBV19 and TRBJ2-7, with 13 bases that match TRBD2. Germline loops: CDR1 LNHDA, CDR2 SQIVND (reference sequence). The trim removed 5 bases at V and 1 base at J, leaving 23 bases unmatched. CDR3 length: 22 amino acids.

The CDR3 loop reads CASSLVVDNYGYTF. CDR3 sequence (DNA): TGCGCCAGCAGCTTGGTGGTAGATAACTATGGCTACACCTTC. The chain couples TRBV5-1 to TRBJ1-2, with D hard to call. This CDR3 comprises 14 residues. The germline V gene has CDR1 SGHRS and CDR2 YFSETQ. The V and J ends lost 0 bases and 1 base respectively, with 7 bases between them.

The chain combines TRBV6-5 with TRBJ1-2; D perhaps matches TRBD1 (5 bases). The CDR3 consists of 13 residues. V was trimmed by 7 bases and J by 8 bases, leaving 17 bases between them. The germline V gene encodes CDR1 MNHEY and CDR2 SVGAGI. DNA of the CDR3: TGTGCCAGCACCCCGGGGCGATTTTCGGGCTACACCTTC. This gives the protein CASTPGRFSGYTF.

The chain employs TRBV21-1 and TRBJ2-3; TRBD1, the D gene given by the table, was not confirmed from the DNA. TRBV21-1 is shown as a pseudogene. There are 17 residues in the CDR3. The DNA for the CDR3 is TGTGCCAGCAGCAAAAACTTCGGCAGGGGACACACAGATACGCAGTATTTT. The encoded protein is CASSKNFGRGHTDTQYF.

This clone was seen a handful of times. The chain employs TRBV9 and TRBJ1-1; TRBD1 matches at 7 bases. The CDR3 sequence is 14 residues long. Germline V gives CDR1 SGDLS, CDR2 YYNGEE. V lost 0 bases to trimming and J lost 5 bases; unmatched junction nucleotides: 4. The CDR3, as DNA: TGTGCCAGCAGCGTAGGGGACAGCCGGACTGAAGCTTTCTTT. Its translation is CASSVGDSRTEAFF. Variable domain in full (rest from reference TRBV9 and TRBJ1-1): DSGVTQTPKHLITATGQRVTLRCSPRSGDLSVYWYQQSLDQGLQFLIQYYNGEERAKGNILERFSAQQFPDLHSELNLSSLELGDSALYFCASSVGDSRTEAFFGQGTRLTVV.

J is TRBJ1-1 and V is TRBV29-1; D not certain. Trimming pared 4 bases from V and 7 bases from J, leaving 1 base between. Looked up from germline, CDR1 is SQVTM and CDR2 is ANQGSEA. The CDR3 loop spans 8 amino acids. The DNA of the CDR3 is TGCAGCGTTGGTGAAGCTTTCTTT. Protein: CSVGEAFF.

The rearrangement links TRBV5-1 to TRBJ2-2; a possible D gene is TRBD1 (5 bases). V gave up 4 bases and J gave up 3 bases, with 13 bases separating them. Per germline, CDR1 SGHRS and CDR2 YFSETQ. This CDR3 contains 15 residues. CDR3 bases: TGCGCCAGCAGCCCCTTCGGACACGACACCGGGGAGCTGTTTTTT. It specifies CASSPFGHDTGELFF.

This sequence joins TRBV5-1 and TRBJ1-3, with D possibly TRBD1 on 5 matching bases. CDR1 is SGHRS and CDR2 is YFSETQ in the germline V gene. The V end was cut by 2 bases, the J end by 4 bases, with 13 bases between. The CDR3 length is 15 residues. The CDR3: CASSLLGAWGNTIYF. In nucleotides, the CDR3 is TGCGCCAGCAGCTTACTAGGGGCCTGGGGAAACACCATATATTTT.

The chain uses TRBV14 and TRBJ2-7; possibly TRBD1 for D (5 bases). Germline V gene lookup returns CDR1 SGHDN and CDR2 FVKESK. The CDR3 spans 16 residues. The V gene lost 1 base and the J gene lost 6 bases, with 19 bases spanning the gap. This CDR3 reads CASSQAQGIGPFEQYF. The CDR3 bases are TGTGCCAGCAGCCAAGCCCAGGGTATTGGGCCCTTCGAGCAGTACTTC.

V is TRBV23-1 and J is TRBJ1-4, with 11 bases that match TRBD1. TRBV23-1 has ORF status, its function being uncertain. V trimming: 2 bases; J trimming: 5 bases; junction bases outside the gene matches: 4. This CDR3 has 16 residues. CDR3 residues: CASSQPGTGGNEKLFF. The CDR3 DNA reads TGCGCCAGCAGTCAACCAGGGACAGGGGGGAATGAAAAACTGTTTTTT.

This chain joins TRBV2 and TRBJ1-6; a weak D match, TRBD1 (6 bases). Per germline, CDR1 SNHLY and CDR2 FYNNEI. There are 15 residues in the CDR3. V was trimmed by 7 bases and J by 7 bases, leaving 17 bases between them. The CDR3 DNA follows: TGTGCCAGCATGAGCGGAGGGGGGTTGAATTCACCCCTCCACTTT. This codes for CASMSGGGLNSPLHF.

The chain employs TRBV28 and TRBJ1-3; the D gene is possibly TRBD1 (6 bases). This CDR3 spans 14 amino acids. V lost 6 bases and J lost 4, with 13 bases in between. CDR1 is MDHEN, CDR2 SYDVKM, per germline. The CDR3 loop reads CASRGGAEGNTIYF. The CDR3 DNA reads TGTGCCAGCAGGGGGGGCGCGGAAGGAAACACCATATATTTT.

This sequence joins TRBV10-3 and TRBJ1-1; possibly TRBD1 for D (6 bases). Trimming took off 0 bases at V and 4 bases at J, with 12 bases between the two ends. The CDR3 extends over 15 amino acids. Per the germline V gene, CDR1 is ENHRY and CDR2 is SYGVKD. The CDR3 sequence: CAISESLRGGTEAFF. The CDR3 DNA sequence: TGTGCCATCAGTGAGTCCCTGAGGGGGGGCACTGAAGCTTTCTTT.

The CDR3 reads CASSINPSGYEQYF. In DNA, the CDR3 is TGTGCCAGTAGTATCAACCCTAGCGGCTACGAGCAGTACTTC. The chain links TRBV19 to TRBJ2-7, with 7 bases matching TRBD2. The J segment lost 3 bases and the V segment lost 3 bases, leaving 5 bases of the junction unmatched. The CDR3 has 14 residues. Germline V lookup: CDR1 LNHDA, CDR2 SQIVND (reference sequence).

About this clone: This sample includes further DNA sequences coding for the same CDR3. The chain couples TRBV28 to TRBJ2-6; 7 nucleotides line up with TRBD2. Germline CDR1 is MDHEN and CDR2 is SYDVKM. J gave up 2 bases and V 3 bases, and 1 base lay outside the gene matches. The CDR3 is made up of 15 amino acids. The CDR3 here is CASSLAGAGANVLTF. DNA for the CDR3: TGTGCCAGCAGTTTGGCGGGGGCTGGGGCCAACGTCCTGACTTTC.

The J gene is TRBJ1-1, the V gene TRBV28; D is unclear. The CDR3 runs to 13 residues. CDR1 and CDR2 (germline): MDHEN, SYDVKM. The DNA for the CDR3 is TGTGGGATAGTGGCGGGTAGCGGCACTGAAGCTTTCTTT. Translating gives CGIVAGSGTEAFF.

The chain carries TRBV14 and TRBJ2-1; 7 nucleotides line up with TRBD2. Trimming removed 6 bases from V and 10 bases from J; junction bases left unmatched: 9. The germline CDR1 and CDR2 sequences are SGHDN and FVKESK. This CDR3 region has 13 residues. For the CDR3, the DNA is TGTGCCAGCAGGTTTAGCGGGCTGTTGGAGCAGTTCTTC. Its protein product is CASRFSGLLEQFF.

The rearrangement joins TRBV6-6 to TRBJ2-2, with D hard to call. Trimming removed 8 bases from V and 1 base from J, with 5 bases in between. Germline V gene lookup returns CDR1 MNHNY and CDR2 SVGAGI (reference sequence). This CDR3 region has 12 residues. DNA of the CDR3: TGTGCCAGCCGGGTGAACACCGGGGAGCTGTTTTTT. This sequence encodes CASRVNTGELFF.

This clone showed up just once. This sequence joins TRBV28 and TRBJ2-3; D possibly corresponds to TRBD2 (5 bases). This CDR3 has 15 amino acids. Germline CDR1 MDHEN, CDR2 SYDVKM. V lost 10 bases to trimming and J lost 3 bases, with 20 bases between them. The CDR3 loop reads CATNFNGISTDTQYF. The CDR3 DNA follows: TGTGCCACCAATTTCAACGGGATATCAACAGATACGCAGTATTTT.

The chain has TRBV6-5 and TRBJ2-3; no clear D gene. The V gene's germline CDR1 is MNHEY and CDR2 SVGAGI. The CDR3 runs to 16 residues. Trimming shortened V by 4 bases and J by 2 bases, and 16 bases separated the two germline ends. This CDR3 reads CASSSVASRATDTQYF. The CDR3, as DNA: TGTGCCAGCAGTTCCGTCGCTAGTCGGGCCACAGATACGCAGTATTTT.

This chain uses TRBV12-3 or TRBV12-4 with TRBJ2-5, with 7 bases identical to TRBD2. The CDR3 runs to 13 residues. V was pared by 6 bases and J by 5 bases, with 6 bases of the junction left unmatched. For the CDR3, the DNA is TGTGCCAGCAGCCAAGGACTAGTGGAGACCCAGTACTTC. Its protein product is CASSQGLVETQYF.

The gene calls are TRBV2 and TRBJ2-2; D ambiguous. The CDR3 has 14 amino acids. The germline V gene has CDR1 SNHLY and CDR2 FYNNEI. The V end lost 4 bases, the J end lost 1 base, and 7 bases lay between the germline ends. CDR3 nucleotides: TGTGCCAGCAGTGTGAAGGTGAACACCGGGGAGCTGTTTTTT. It translates to CASSVKVNTGELFF.

The V and J genes are TRBV2 and TRBJ1-2; weak D call: TRBD1 (5 bases). V lost 6 bases and J 8 bases, leaving 25 bases between the germline ends. The length of the CDR3 is 16 residues. Looked up from germline, CDR1 is SNHLY and CDR2 is FYNNEI. CDR3 sequence reads: CASSPAGSRRGEGYTF. The CDR3 DNA reads TGTGCCAGCAGCCCCGCGGGAAGCAGGAGAGGGGAAGGCTACACCTTC.

Only one count was recorded for this clone. The V call is TRBV7-7, the J call TRBJ2-1; 12 bases line up with TRBD2. The germline V gene has CDR1 SSHAT and CDR2 FNYEAQ (reference sequence). The CDR3 totals 19 residues. V was pared by 5 bases and J by 0 bases, with 11 bases of the junction left unmatched. The chain's CDR3 is CASSPGATSGGYSYNEQFF. The CDR3 DNA reads as TGTGCCAGCAGCCCAGGGGCTACTAGCGGGGGGTACTCCTACAATGAGCAGTTCTTC.

J is TRBJ1-5 and V is TRBV6-5; D gene ambiguous. The CDR3 is 14 residues long. Per the germline V gene, CDR1 is MNHEY and CDR2 is SVGAGI. V dropped 7 bases and J dropped 2 bases, with 12 bases sitting between them. Written as DNA, the CDR3 is TGTGCCAGCACCGTTTATGGAGGCAATCAGCCCCAGCATTTT. Residues: CASTVYGGNQPQHF.

J is TRBJ1-1 and V is TRBV24-1, with TRBD1 identical over 8 bases. With V trimmed by 4 bases and J by 4 bases, 13 bases remained unmatched. The CDR3 runs to 17 residues. Germline CDR1 KGHDR, CDR2 SFDVKD. CDR3 in DNA: TGTGCCACCAGTGACTTCGGGCAGGGGGCGGATTCCACTGAAGCTTTCTTT. This encodes CATSDFGQGADSTEAFF.

The chain has TRBV7-9 and TRBJ2-2; D possibly corresponds to TRBD2 (5 bases). Trimming shortened V by 2 bases and J by 1 base, and 5 bases separated the two germline ends. The CDR3 is made up of 14 amino acids. In germline, CDR1 is SEHNR, CDR2 FQNEAQ (reference sequence). The CDR3 spells CASSLRGNTGELFF. In DNA form, the CDR3 reads TGTGCCAGCAGCTTACGGGGGAACACCGGGGAGCTGTTTTTT.

The table lists this clone with a few counts. The chain links TRBV7-9 to TRBJ1-5, with TRBD1 as a possible D gene (6 bases). This CDR3 spans 14 amino acids. Trimming took off 1 base at V and 7 bases at J, with 11 bases between the two ends. Per germline, CDR1 SEHNR and CDR2 FQNEAQ (reference sequence). In nucleotides, the CDR3 is TGTGCCAGCAGCTTAGGAGGGGGAGGCCAGCCCCAGCATTTT. Translation: CASSLGGGGQPQHF.

This chain links TRBV12-3 or TRBV12-4 with TRBJ1-1; D gene unclear. The CDR3 loop spans 12 amino acids. With 5 bases removed from V and 1 base from J, the gap between germline ends came to 5 bases. CDR3 region: CASSPQNTEAFF. The CDR3 bases are TGTGCCAGCAGTCCCCAGAACACTGAAGCTTTCTTT.

The chain couples TRBV6-5 to TRBJ1-3; D remains ambiguous. V lost 6 bases to trimming and J lost 4 bases, with 13 bases between them. From germline, CDR1 is MNHEY and CDR2 SVGAGI. The CDR3 has 14 residues. CDR3 in DNA: TGTGCCAGCAGCCCCCGTGGAATGGGAAACACCATATATTTT. Translated, it gives CASSPRGMGNTIYF.